This TCR beta chain was captured in a study of cytomegalovirus exposure and HLA in healthy donors. CDR3 length: 14 residues. CDR1 and CDR2 (germline): SQVTM, ANQGSEA. Trimming left V 1 base short and J 4 bases short, with 13 bases between. A remark on this clone: The antigen remains unidentified.

The PCR made use of 60 Vbeta and 13 Jbeta primers. Assay: immunoSEQ multiplex PCR; the TCRdb copy retains only in-frame clones and omits some. The repertoire includes some 130,000 clones, about four fifths of them detected once, and about 4% sits in the top ten. Study-wide findings and caveats: In a later analysis, the majority of CMV-associated beta chains seemingly showed HLA restriction. Associated with cytomegalovirus, according to the listing, were around 160 TCR beta chains.

The receptor was isolated from a woman in her thirties or forties in good health and CMV-seronegative. Source material: PBMCs. This sequence joins TRBV29-1 and TRBJ1-2; the D gene is possibly TRBD1 (5 bases). The CDR3 DNA reads TGCAGCGTTGAAGGGGAGGGGCAGCGCTATGGCTACACCTTC. Encoded protein: CSVEGEGQRYGYTF.